Listed below are T cell receptor beta chains from one sample, sequenced in a study of blood T cell repertoires in COVID-19. The assay was immunoSEQ multiplex PCR, and TCRdb's table has in-frame clones only and misses some. Of over 100,000 clones listed, around 84% are singletons. Input material: peripheral blood. Receptors originate from a woman of 80 years or more with active or convalescent COVID-19. CDR3s include the opening cysteine and the closing phenylalanine or tryptophan. The D gene is left open where the match is weak. The size field is filled for only some rows; it gives once, few, many or a size class.

V gene: TRBV7-9
clone size: -
D gene: -
J gene: TRBJ1-2
CDR3 length: 14
CDR3 DNA: TGTGCCAGCAGCTTAGATCTAGCAGGAGGAGGCTACACCTTC
CDR3 protein: CASSLDLAGGGYTF

V gene: TRBV28
clone size: -
D gene: -
J gene: TRBJ1-1
CDR3 length: 13
CDR3 DNA: TGTGCCAGCAGCCTCGGGACTCTTCCTGAAGCTTTCTTT
CDR3 protein: CASSLGTLPEAFF

V gene: TRBV9
clone size: -
D gene: TRBD2
J gene: TRBJ2-1
CDR3 length: 13
CDR3 DNA: TGTGCCAGCAGCGCGGGACTAGATAATGAGCAGTTCTTC
CDR3 protein: CASSAGLDNEQFF

V gene: TRBV4-2
clone size: few
D gene: -
J gene: TRBJ1-2
CDR3 length: 14
CDR3 DNA: TGTGCCAGCAGCCAAGAGGAGGGGAGGTATGGCTACACCTTC
CDR3 protein: CASSQEEGRYGYTF

V gene: TRBV11-2
clone size: -
D gene: -
J gene: TRBJ1-5
CDR3 length: 14
CDR3 DNA: TGTGCCAGCAGCTTAAATCAAGGGGGACAGCCCCAGCATTTT
CDR3 protein: CASSLNQGGQPQHF

V gene: TRBV4-2
clone size: few
D gene: TRBD1
J gene: TRBJ2-7
CDR3 length: 15
CDR3 DNA: TGTGCCAGCAGCCTCGCCGGGACAGGGAGCTACGAGCAGTACTTC
CDR3 protein: CASSLAGTGSYEQYF

V gene: TRBV18
clone size: -
D gene: TRBD1
J gene: TRBJ2-2
CDR3 length: 15
CDR3 DNA: TGTGCCAGCTCACCGCGACAGGGTGGAACCGGGGAGCTGTTTTTT
CDR3 protein: CASSPRQGGTGELFF

V gene: TRBV27
clone size: -
D gene: TRBD2
J gene: TRBJ2-5
CDR3 length: 13
CDR3 DNA: TGTGCCAGCAGTAGCGGGAGGTCAGAGACCCAGTACTTC
CDR3 protein: CASSSGRSETQYF

V gene: TRBV12-3/TRBV12-4
clone size: once
D gene: -
J gene: TRBJ2-1
CDR3 length: 11
CDR3 DNA: TGTGCCAGCAGTTTAATCGGTGAGCAGTTCTTC
CDR3 protein: CASSLIGEQFF

V gene: TRBV6-1
clone size: -
D gene: -
J gene: TRBJ2-7
CDR3 length: 15
CDR3 DNA: TGTGCCAGCAGTGAAGTTCGGTATCGGTTTTCCGAGCAGTACTTC
CDR3 protein: CASSEVRYRFSEQYF

V gene: TRBV6-6
clone size: -
D gene: -
J gene: TRBJ1-6
CDR3 length: 16
CDR3 DNA: TGTGCCAGCAGTTACGGCGGACAGCCCATCGGTTCACCCCTCCACTTT
CDR3 protein: CASSYGGQPIGSPLHF

V gene: TRBV12-3/TRBV12-4
clone size: many
D gene: -
J gene: TRBJ2-7
CDR3 length: 11
CDR3 DNA: TGTGCCAGCAGTTCATTCTACGAGCAGTACTTC
CDR3 protein: CASSSFYEQYF

V gene: TRBV3-1/TRBV3-2
clone size: -
D gene: -
J gene: TRBJ2-1
CDR3 length: 14
CDR3 DNA: TGTGCCAGCAGTCGCCCAGGACTGCGCGGCGAGCAGTTCTTC
CDR3 protein: CASSRPGLRGEQFF

V gene: TRBV11-2
clone size: -
D gene: TRBD2
J gene: TRBJ2-5
CDR3 length: 17
CDR3 DNA: TGTGCCAGCAGCTTAGGCCTACTAGCGGGAGCGGGAGAGACCCAGTACTTC
CDR3 protein: CASSLGLLAGAGETQYF

V gene: TRBV7-7
clone size: -
D gene: TRBD2
J gene: TRBJ2-3
CDR3 length: 15
CDR3 DNA: TGTGCTAGCAGCCCCAGCGGGAGTACATCAGATACGCAGTATTTT
CDR3 protein: CASSPSGSTSDTQYF

V gene: TRBV27
clone size: -
D gene: TRBD1
J gene: TRBJ1-1
CDR3 length: 13
CDR3 DNA: TGTGCCAGCAGTGACAGGGGATTCTTGAATGCTTTCTTT
CDR3 protein: CASSDRGFLNAFF

V gene: TRBV27
clone size: once
D gene: -
J gene: TRBJ2-3
CDR3 length: 16
CDR3 DNA: TGTGCCAGCAGTTTCTCGCCTAGCTCCCGCACAGATACGCAGTATTTT
CDR3 protein: CASSFSPSSRTDTQYF

V gene: TRBV20-1
clone size: -
D gene: -
J gene: TRBJ1-4
CDR3 length: 16
CDR3 DNA: TGCAGTGCTAGTATTGAATCCGGGACACGCATAGGAAAACTGTTTTTT
CDR3 protein: CSASIESGTRIGKLFF

V gene: TRBV7-9
clone size: -
D gene: TRBD2
J gene: TRBJ2-2
CDR3 length: 16
CDR3 DNA: TGTGCCAGCAGCTCCACTAGCGGGAGCAGCACCGGGGAGCTGTTTTTT
CDR3 protein: CASSSTSGSSTGELFF

V gene: TRBV5-1
clone size: -
D gene: TRBD1
J gene: TRBJ2-7
CDR3 length: 16
CDR3 DNA: TGCGCCAGCAGCTTGGACAGGGGGACAGGCTCCTACGAGCAGTACTTC
CDR3 protein: CASSLDRGTGSYEQYF

V gene: TRBV27
clone size: -
D gene: -
J gene: TRBJ1-1
CDR3 length: 14
CDR3 DNA: TGTGCCAGCAGGGCAGGGCACCTCGGCACTGAAGCTTTCTTT
CDR3 protein: CASRAGHLGTEAFF

V gene: TRBV19
clone size: -
D gene: TRBD2
J gene: TRBJ2-2
CDR3 length: 15
CDR3 DNA: TGTGCCAGTAGTATTAGCGGGACGAACACCGGGGAGCTGTTTTTT
CDR3 protein: CASSISGTNTGELFF

V gene: TRBV19
clone size: -
D gene: TRBD2
J gene: TRBJ2-5
CDR3 length: 15
CDR3 DNA: TGTGCCAGTAGGGGGACTAGCGTAGCATGGGAGACCCAGTACTTC
CDR3 protein: CASRGTSVAWETQYF

V gene: TRBV14
clone size: -
D gene: -
J gene: TRBJ2-1
CDR3 length: 18
CDR3 DNA: TGTGCCAGCAGCCAAGTCCCACTGAGCGGGTCTTCCTACAATGAGCAGTTCTTC
CDR3 protein: CASSQVPLSGSSYNEQFF

V gene: TRBV28
clone size: -
D gene: -
J gene: TRBJ1-5
CDR3 length: 14
CDR3 DNA: TGTGCCAGCAGCGCAGGGTTGGCAATTCAGCCCCAGCATTTT
CDR3 protein: CASSAGLAIQPQHF

V gene: TRBV27
clone size: -
D gene: TRBD2
J gene: TRBJ2-3
CDR3 length: 21
CDR3 DNA: TGTGCCAGCACCCTCGCAACACTAGCGGGAGGGCCGGGAACTAGCACAGATACGCAGTATTTT
CDR3 protein: CASTLATLAGGPGTSTDTQYF

V gene: TRBV18
clone size: few
D gene: -
J gene: TRBJ2-7
CDR3 length: 12
CDR3 DNA: TGTGCCAGCAAAGGACAGAACTACGAGCAGTACTTC
CDR3 protein: CASKGQNYEQYF

V gene: TRBV15
clone size: -
D gene: TRBD2
J gene: TRBJ2-1
CDR3 length: 18
CDR3 DNA: TGTGCCACCAGCTCCCGGTCTAGCGGGAGCCAATTATACAATGAGCAGTTCTTC
CDR3 protein: CATSSRSSGSQLYNEQFF

V gene: TRBV15
clone size: -
D gene: -
J gene: TRBJ2-7
CDR3 length: 16
CDR3 DNA: TGTGCCACCAGCAGAGAATTGTACAGACCCACCTACGAGCAGTACTTC
CDR3 protein: CATSRELYRPTYEQYF

V gene: TRBV2
clone size: -
D gene: -
J gene: TRBJ2-7
CDR3 length: 12
CDR3 DNA: TGTGCCAGCAGTGAACAGGGTAACGAGCAGTACTTC
CDR3 protein: CASSEQGNEQYF

V gene: TRBV7-6
clone size: -
D gene: -
J gene: TRBJ2-3
CDR3 length: 14
CDR3 DNA: TGTGCCAGCACCCAAGGGGCTAGCACAGATACGCAGTATTTT
CDR3 protein: CASTQGASTDTQYF

V gene: TRBV24-1
clone size: -
D gene: -
J gene: TRBJ2-6
CDR3 length: 17
CDR3 DNA: TGTGCCACCAGTGCCGCGGACACGTTCTCTGGGGCCAACGTCCTGACTTTC
CDR3 protein: CATSAADTFSGANVLTF

V gene: TRBV18
clone size: few
D gene: -
J gene: TRBJ1-6
CDR3 length: 13
CDR3 DNA: TGTGCCAGCTCACCGGAGTCTAATTCACCCCTCCACTTT
CDR3 protein: CASSPESNSPLHF

V gene: TRBV7-3
clone size: -
D gene: TRBD2
J gene: TRBJ2-1
CDR3 length: 15
CDR3 DNA: TGTGCCAGCAGCTTACTAGCGGGAGGGCGCAATGAGCAGTTCTTC
CDR3 protein: CASSLLAGGRNEQFF